The entry below describes one TCR beta chain. V was shortened by 5 bases and J by 4 bases, with 14 bases between the two germline ends. The CDR3 is 14 amino acids. Germline CDR1 is MDHEN and CDR2 is SYDVKM. The data were obtained in a study of shared clonotypes between healthy human individuals. Assay: immunoSEQ multiplex PCR; the TCRdb copy retains only in-frame clones and omits some. The sample consists of some 550,000 clones, about 97% of them appearing once. The source material was naive CD4+ T cells sorted from blood. Subset specified: CD45RA+ positively selected. This sequence was found in a woman in her twenties or thirties in good health. The J gene is TRBJ1-1, the V gene TRBV28; TRBD1 is a possible D gene (5 bases). The DNA for the CDR3 is TGTGCCAGCAGTATTAGATATGGGGGCACTGAAGCTTTCTTT. Protein: CASSIRYGGTEAFF.